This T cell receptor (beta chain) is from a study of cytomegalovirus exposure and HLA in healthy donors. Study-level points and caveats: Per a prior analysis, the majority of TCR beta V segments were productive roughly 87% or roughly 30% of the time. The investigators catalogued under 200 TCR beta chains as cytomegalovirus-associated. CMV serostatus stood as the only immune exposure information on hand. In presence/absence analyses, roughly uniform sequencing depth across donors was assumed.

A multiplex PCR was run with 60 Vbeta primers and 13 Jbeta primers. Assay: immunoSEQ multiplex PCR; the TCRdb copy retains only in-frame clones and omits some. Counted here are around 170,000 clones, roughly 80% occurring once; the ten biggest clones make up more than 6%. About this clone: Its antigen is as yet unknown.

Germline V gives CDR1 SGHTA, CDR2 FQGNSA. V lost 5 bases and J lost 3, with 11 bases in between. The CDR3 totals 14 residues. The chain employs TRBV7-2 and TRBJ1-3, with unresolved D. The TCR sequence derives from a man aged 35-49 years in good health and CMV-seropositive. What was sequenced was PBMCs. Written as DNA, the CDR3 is TGTGCCAGCAGCATCCGCCTCGGTGGAAACACCATATATTTT. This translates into CASSIRLGGNTIYF. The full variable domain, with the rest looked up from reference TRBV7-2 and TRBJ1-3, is GAGVSQSPSNKVTEKGKDVELRCDPISGHTALYWYRQSLGQGLEFLIYFQGNSAPDKSGLPSDRFSAERTGGSVSTLTIQRTQQEDSAVYLCASSIRLGGNTIYFGEGSWLTVV.